This T cell receptor (beta chain) was documented in a study of cytomegalovirus exposure and HLA in healthy donors. Study-wide results and caveats: Sequencing probably produced one cluster of sequence variants that were highly shared.

Germline lookup yields CDR1 LNHDA and CDR2 SQIVND (reference sequence). Trimming cost V 0 bases and J 3 bases, with 11 bases left between them. This CDR3 contains 15 residues. This clone showed up just a few times. The antigen is unknown. It was with 60 Vbeta and 13 Jbeta primers that the PCR ran. TCRdb keeps only in-frame clones here, not all; method: immunoSEQ multiplex PCR. The top ten hold approximately 6.3% of the sample, which has 180,000 or so clones, 60% to 80% seen once. The genes are TRBV19 and TRBJ1-2; unclear D gene. Input material: PBMCs. This TCR derives from a man aged 40-50 years in good health and CMV-seropositive. Here the CDR3 DNA reads TGTGCCAGTAGTATAGATGGCAGGCGCTACTATGGCTACACCTTC. Its protein is CASSIDGRRYYGYTF.